Sequencing of this TCR beta chain was carried out in a study of blood T cells in healthy people across ages. The CDR3 is 13 residues long. Germline CDR1 reads SGHTA; CDR2 reads FQGNSA. Worth noting for this clonotype: A read error may account for a junction end that differs from germline.

A second 7 to 11 cycle PCR used barcoded and J-beta primers. A template-switch adaptor with 12 random nucleotides tagged each cDNA molecule. MiXCR was run by TCRdb on the 5' RACE reads, yielding one entry per CDR3 protein. The sample has around 780,000 distinct CDR3 sequences, 20% to 30% seen once. The same data also contributed to another study, on T cells of mothers and their children. That source notes: Donors comprised three healthy Caucasian mothers plus their six children.

The sequence derives from a boy aged 5-17 years in good health. Material for sequencing was blood. The chain is built from TRBV7-2 and TRBJ2-5; the D gene is possibly TRBD1 (5 bases). Judging by the DNA end, TRBJ2-7 fits better; the J call may be wrong. The CDR3 DNA follows: TGTGCCAACAGCGTAGGGGCCTCCTACGAGCAGTACTTC. Translated, it gives CANSVGASYEQYF.